These 24 T cell receptor beta chains originate from one sample sequenced in a study of cytomegalovirus exposure and HLA in healthy donors. Primers: 60 Vbeta forward and 13 Jbeta reverse. Repertoires were generated with immunoSEQ multiplex PCR, while TCRdb's copy carries only in-frame clones and drops some. The data show roughly 130,000 clones, with over 60% seen just once and roughly 6% held by the top ten. Sample: PBMCs. The receptors were sampled from a woman aged 55-70 years in good health and CMV-seronegative.

This clone was seen once. The gene calls are TRBV6-5 and TRBJ2-7; 10 nucleotides agree with TRBD1. With 6 bases clipped from V and 3 bases from J, the junction kept 2 bases outside the gene matches. Germline lookup yields CDR1 MNHEY and CDR2 SVGAGI. The CDR3 runs to 13 residues. The CDR3 DNA sequence: TGTGCCAGCAGGGGACAGGGGATCTACGAGCAGTACTTC. Translating it yields CASRGQGIYEQYF.

The chain links TRBV5-4 to TRBJ2-3; 10 bases line up with TRBD2. Germline V gene data show CDR1 as SGHNT and CDR2 as YYREEE (reference sequence). CDR3 length: 15 residues. The V gene end was trimmed by 0 bases and the J gene end by 4 bases; junction bases not matched to a gene: 2. The DNA of the CDR3 is TGTGCCAGCAGCTTGGGACTAGCGGGCTCAGATACGCAGTATTTT. Translated: CASSLGLAGSDTQYF.

The chain employs TRBV4-3 and TRBJ1-2; D is ambiguous. V was clipped by 1 base and J by 8 bases, with 17 bases between them. The CDR3 has 15 amino acids. Germline V gene lookup returns CDR1 LGHNA and CDR2 YSLEER. CDR3 sequence (DNA): TGCGCCAGCAGCCAAGCAGTTAGCCGGGGTTTGGGCTACACCTTC. It yields the protein CASSQAVSRGLGYTF.

This clone came up a few times. The chain employs TRBV10-3 and TRBJ2-1; TRBD2 matches at 7 bases. This CDR3 has 15 residues. In germline, CDR1 is ENHRY, CDR2 SYGVKD. The trim removed 5 bases at V and 0 bases at J, leaving 4 bases unmatched. The CDR3 loop reads CAISLAGSSYNEQFF. DNA for the CDR3: TGTGCCATCAGTTTAGCGGGTAGCTCCTACAATGAGCAGTTCTTC.

The chain employs TRBV9 and TRBJ2-1, with a tentative D call TRBD2 (5 bases). The length of the CDR3 is 14 residues. Germline lookup yields CDR1 SGDLS and CDR2 YYNGEE. V lost 0 bases, J lost 8 bases, and 12 bases lay in between. The CDR3 DNA is TGTGCCAGCAGCGTAGCTATCGGGCGGGATGAGCAGTTCTTC. Residues: CASSVAIGRDEQFF. Using reference TRBV9 and TRBJ2-1 for the parts outside the CDR3, the full variable domain is DSGVTQTPKHLITATGQRVTLRCSPRSGDLSVYWYQQSLDQGLQFLIQYYNGEERAKGNILERFSAQQFPDLHSELNLSSLELGDSALYFCASSVAIGRDEQFFGPGTRLTVL.

The CDR3 coding sequence is TGTGCCAGCACGGGACTTCCAAATTCACCCCTCCACTTT. Protein: CASTGLPNSPLHF. V usage is TRBV28 and J usage is TRBJ1-6, with D perhaps TRBD1 (5 bases). Germline loops: CDR1 MDHEN, CDR2 SYDVKM. Trimming shortened V by 7 bases and J by 7 bases, and 11 bases separated the two germline ends. The CDR3 consists of 13 residues.

This chain links TRBV1 with TRBJ2-1; TRBD2 is the table's D call and was not checked against the DNA. TRBV1 is deemed a pseudogene. The CDR3 loop spans 17 amino acids. CDR3 in amino acids: CTSSQDSGTSANNEQFF. The CDR3 nucleotides read TGCACCAGCAGCCAAGACTCCGGGACTAGCGCGAACAATGAGCAGTTCTTC.

In nucleotides, the CDR3 is TGTGCCAGCAGTTTTCTAGGGAAGGGGGATGAAAAACTGTTTTTT. It codes for CASSFLGKGDEKLFF. The rearrangement links TRBV28 to TRBJ1-4, with a tentative D call TRBD1 (6 bases). Germline V gene data show CDR1 as MDHEN and CDR2 as SYDVKM. This CDR3 spans 15 amino acids. Deletions cut 3 bases from V and 6 bases from J, with 14 bases between.

This clone was counted a few times. The CDR3 region is CASSLDPSGIHYEQYF. The CDR3 DNA sequence: TGCGCCAGCAGCTTGGATCCTAGCGGGATACACTACGAGCAGTACTTC. This chain uses TRBV5-1 with TRBJ2-7; 9 bases map to TRBD2. The CDR3 consists of 16 residues. V trimming: 0 bases; J trimming: 3 bases; junction bases outside the gene matches: 7. Per the germline V gene, CDR1 is SGHRS and CDR2 is YFSETQ.

V gene TRBV7-8 combines with J gene TRBJ1-5; unclear D gene. V was trimmed by 5 bases and J by 3 bases, leaving 14 bases between them. The V gene's germline CDR1 is SGHVS and CDR2 FQNEAQ. The CDR3 has 15 residues. DNA of the CDR3: TGTGCCAGCAGCCTGGCTGGGCAAACCAATCAGCCCCAGCATTTT. Protein sequence: CASSLAGQTNQPQHF.

The table lists this clone with a few counts. The chain joins TRBV6-5 to TRBJ2-7, with 12 bases that match TRBD2. From germline, CDR1 is MNHEY and CDR2 SVGAGI. J gave up 3 bases and V 6 bases, and 3 bases lay outside the gene matches. The CDR3 sequence is 14 residues long. The CDR3 loop reads CASRRLAGVYEQYF. In DNA form, the CDR3 reads TGTGCCAGCAGGAGACTAGCGGGGGTCTACGAGCAGTACTTC.

The chain joins TRBV14 to TRBJ2-7, with 9 bases aligning to TRBD2. The germline V gene has CDR1 SGHDN and CDR2 FVKESK. V was pared by 4 bases and J by 5 bases, with 6 bases of the junction left unmatched. The CDR3 has 14 residues. Here the CDR3 reads CASSPGLAAHEQYF. The CDR3, as DNA: TGTGCCAGCAGCCCGGGACTAGCAGCCCACGAGCAGTACTTC.

The chain employs TRBV5-4 and TRBJ2-5; D is unresolved. Germline V CDR1 and CDR2: SGHNT, YYREEE (reference sequence). The ends were cut back, 0 bases at V and 4 bases at J, with 10 bases in the middle. The CDR3 has 14 residues. In DNA form, the CDR3 reads TGTGCCAGCAGCTTGGACCACTTTCCAGAGACCCAGTACTTC. It yields the protein CASSLDHFPETQYF.

The CDR3 bases are TGTGCCAGCAGTTCCCTAAACCAGGGGGCGGGAGGCTACACCTTC. It specifies CASSSLNQGAGGYTF. The chain employs TRBV6-5 and TRBJ1-2; 8 nucleotides line up with TRBD1. CDR1 and CDR2 from the germline V gene are MNHEY and SVGAGI. This CDR3 has 15 residues. V shed 4 bases and J 8 bases; nucleotides not matched to a gene: 12.

This sequence joins TRBV5-1 and TRBJ2-1; 9 bases align to TRBD1. CDR3 size: 15 residues. From germline, CDR1 is SGHRS and CDR2 YFSETQ. The V gene end was trimmed by 4 bases and the J gene end by 7 bases; junction bases not matched to a gene: 9. DNA for the CDR3: TGCGCCAGCAGCAGGGGACAGGGTGTTAGGAATGAGCAGTTCTTC. Translation: CASSRGQGVRNEQFF.

The chain joins TRBV10-3 to TRBJ2-5; 8 nucleotides align to TRBD2. Germline CDR1 is ENHRY and CDR2 is SYGVKD. The CDR3 runs to 15 residues. Trimming took 3 bases from V and 6 from J; bases not matched to a gene: 9. The CDR3 nucleotides read TGTGCCATCAGTGATTCGGGGGGGGCCAGGCAGACCCAGTACTTC. Translated: CAISDSGGARQTQYF.

The chain has TRBV28 and TRBJ2-7; tentative D call: TRBD2 (6 bases). The CDR3 covers 15 residues. Germline assignment: CDR1 MDHEN and CDR2 SYDVKM. The V end lost 5 bases, the J end lost 2 bases, and 16 bases lay between the germline ends. The CDR3 is CASSPGASAPYEQYF. The CDR3 DNA follows: TGTGCCAGCAGTCCCGGTGCTAGCGCCCCCTACGAGCAGTACTTC. Full variable domain (rest looked up from reference TRBV28 and TRBJ2-7): DVKVTQSSRYLVKRTGEKVFLECVQDMDHENMFWYRQDPGLGLRLIYFSYDVKMKEKGDIPEGYSVSREKKERFSLILESASTNQTSMYLCASSPGASAPYEQYFGPGTRLTVT.

The sample holds one count of this clone. The V call is TRBV2, the J call TRBJ1-6, with 7 bases aligning to TRBD1. The CDR3 has 14 residues. V dropped 3 bases and J dropped 9; count of bases not matched to a gene: 5. Per germline, CDR1 SNHLY and CDR2 FYNNEI. CDR3 region: CASSDRDSLSPLHF. The CDR3 DNA is TGTGCCAGCAGTGACCGGGACAGTCTTTCACCCCTCCACTTT.

The chain employs TRBV21-1 and TRBJ2-7; the table's TRBD2 call for D was not verified on the DNA. TRBV21-1 is designated a pseudogene. The CDR3 is 17 residues long. Here the CDR3 reads CASSKQQGLLQLRGQYF. CDR3 in DNA: TGTGCCAGCAGCAAACAACAAGGATTGCTCCAGTTACGAGGTCAGTACTTC.

This chain connects TRBV7-2 to TRBJ1-1; 9 nucleotides line up with TRBD1. The J segment lost 7 bases and the V segment lost 6 bases, leaving 9 bases of the junction unmatched. The germline gives CDR1 SGHTA, CDR2 FQGNSA. The CDR3 runs 14 residues. CDR3 in amino acids: CASSQPGQGNEAFF. Written as DNA, the CDR3 is TGTGCCAGCAGTCAACCGGGACAGGGTAATGAAGCTTTCTTT.

This rearrangement joins TRBV28 to TRBJ2-3; TRBD2 aligns across 12 bases. This CDR3 region has 16 residues. The V segment lost 6 bases and the J segment 3 bases; nucleotides outside the gene matches: 7. Germline V gives CDR1 MDHEN, CDR2 SYDVKM. CDR3 bases: TGTGCCAGCAGGTTGACTAGCGGGAGAGGTACAGATACGCAGTATTTT. This gives the protein CASRLTSGRGTDTQYF.

Of note for this clone: The identical CDR3 is also encoded by other nucleotide sequences in the sample. This rearrangement joins TRBV28 to TRBJ1-2; possibly TRBD1 for D (5 bases). The germline gives CDR1 MDHEN, CDR2 SYDVKM. The CDR3 runs to 14 residues. V dropped 7 bases and J dropped 4 bases, with 16 bases sitting between them. Written as DNA, the CDR3 is TGTGCCAGCACCCCACAGGCAGTAGGCTATGGCTACACCTTC. Protein: CASTPQAVGYGYTF.

The rearrangement joins TRBV2 to TRBJ2-5, with TRBD2 matching 10 bases. Germline V gene data show CDR1 as SNHLY and CDR2 as FYNNEI. V shed 6 bases, J shed 3 bases, and the junction held 10 bases outside the gene matches. This CDR3 spans 16 amino acids. This CDR3 is CASRLKTGLAKETQYF. The CDR3 DNA is TGTGCCAGCAGGCTGAAAACGGGACTAGCGAAAGAGACCCAGTACTTC.

Here the CDR3 reads CASSLQGVSSLWNTIYF. The DNA for the CDR3 is TGTGCCTCCTCCCTGCAGGGGGTGTCCTCGTTGTGGAACACCATATATTTT. The chain has TRBV19 and TRBJ1-3, with 7 bases aligning to TRBD1. Unmatched junction bases numbered 23, after V lost 11 bases and J lost 7 bases. Germline V gene sequence: CDR1 LNHDA, CDR2 SQIVND (reference sequence). This CDR3 has 17 amino acids.